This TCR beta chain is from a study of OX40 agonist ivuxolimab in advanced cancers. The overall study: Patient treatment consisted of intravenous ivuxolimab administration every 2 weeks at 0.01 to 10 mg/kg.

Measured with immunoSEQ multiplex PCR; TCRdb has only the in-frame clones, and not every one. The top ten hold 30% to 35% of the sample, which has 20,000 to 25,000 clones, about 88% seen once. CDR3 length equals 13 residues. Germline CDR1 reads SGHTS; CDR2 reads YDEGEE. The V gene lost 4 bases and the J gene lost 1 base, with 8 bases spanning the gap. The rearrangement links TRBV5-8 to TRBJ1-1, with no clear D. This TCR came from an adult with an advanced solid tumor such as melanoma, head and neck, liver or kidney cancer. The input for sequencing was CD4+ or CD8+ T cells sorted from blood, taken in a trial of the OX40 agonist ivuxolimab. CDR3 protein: CASSPRWNTEAFF. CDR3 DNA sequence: TGTGCCAGCAGCCCCCGGTGGAACACTGAAGCTTTCTTT.